Below are 11 T cell receptor beta chains sequenced from a single sample in a study of cytomegalovirus exposure and HLA in healthy donors. Both 60 Vbeta primers and 13 Jbeta primers went into the PCR. Profiled with immunoSEQ multiplex PCR; TCRdb holds only in-frame clones, not every one. The table has 200,000 or so clones, just under 80% seen once; the top ten hold 4.5% to 7.5%. Sequencing used PBMCs. All receptors derive from a woman aged 25 to 45 in good health and CMV-seropositive.

This chain joins TRBV29-1 and TRBJ1-1; D is uncertain. V lost 4 bases and J 3 bases, leaving 3 bases between the germline ends. Germline V gives CDR1 SQVTM, CDR2 ANQGSEA. CDR3 length: 10 amino acids. The CDR3 here is CSVADTEAFF. Here the CDR3 DNA reads TGCAGCGTTGCTGACACTGAAGCTTTCTTT.

CDR3 protein: CASSVHSSTGELFF. The CDR3 DNA is TGTGCCAGCAGCGTTCACTCTAGCACCGGGGAGCTGTTTTTT. The chain couples TRBV9 to TRBJ2-2; D is unresolved. The V gene's germline CDR1 is SGDLS and CDR2 YYNGEE. Trimming removed 2 bases from V and 4 bases from J, with 9 bases in between. This CDR3 is built from 14 residues. The full variable domain, its missing parts supplied by reference TRBV9 and TRBJ2-2, is DSGVTQTPKHLITATGQRVTLRCSPRSGDLSVYWYQQSLDQGLQFLIQYYNGEERAKGNILERFSAQQFPDLHSELNLSSLELGDSALYFCASSVHSSTGELFFGEGSRLTVL.

J is TRBJ1-4 and V is TRBV5-6; maybe TRBD1 (6 bases). The germline V gene has CDR1 SGHDT and CDR2 YYEEEE. Deletions cut 4 bases from V and 4 bases from J, with 8 bases between. The CDR3 has 13 residues. DNA of the CDR3: TGTGCCAGCAGCCAGGACAGTAATGAAAAACTGTTTTTT. As protein: CASSQDSNEKLFF.

This clone was counted between two and nine times. The chain is built from TRBV7-9 and TRBJ1-5; no clear D gene. The CDR3 contains 15 residues. Trimming stripped 1 base from V and 8 bases from J, with 15 bases between. Germline CDR1 is SEHNR and CDR2 is FQNEAQ (reference sequence). This CDR3 is CASSLEGSRAEPQHF. CDR3 DNA: TGTGCCAGCAGCTTAGAAGGCAGCAGAGCGGAGCCCCAGCATTTT. Together with reference TRBV7-9 and TRBJ1-5, the CDR3 gives the full variable domain: DTGVSQNPRHKITKRGQNVTFRCDPISEHNRLYWYRQTLGQGPEFLTYFQNEAQLEKSRLLSDRFSAERPKGSFSTLEIQRTEQGDSAMYLCASSLEGSRAEPQHFGDGTRLSIL.

This chain joins TRBV13 and TRBJ2-5; 7 bases agree with TRBD1. V lost 5 bases and J lost 3; bases outside the gene matches: 0. The length of the CDR3 is 12 residues. The germline CDR1 and CDR2 sequences are PRHDT and FYEKMQ (reference sequence). The CDR3 sequence: CASSQGEETQYF. Here the CDR3 DNA reads TGTGCCAGCAGCCAGGGGGAAGAGACCCAGTACTTC.

J is TRBJ1-1 and V is TRBV27; 8 bases agree with TRBD1. Looked up from germline, CDR1 is MNHEY and CDR2 is SMNVEV (reference sequence). The CDR3 totals 14 residues. V lost 6 bases to trimming and J lost 3 bases; unmatched junction nucleotides: 6. CDR3 in DNA: TGTGCCAGCAGGGGGAACAGGGGGGACACTGAAGCTTTCTTT. Translated, it gives CASRGNRGDTEAFF.

The chain links TRBV15 to TRBJ2-3, with 12 bases fitting TRBD2. In germline, CDR1 is LNHNV, CDR2 YYDKDF (reference sequence). Unmatched junction bases numbered 24, after V lost 8 bases and J lost 6 bases. The CDR3 spans 20 residues. The CDR3 spells CATSPRTSGDRYEHRDTQYF. The CDR3 coding sequence is TGTGCCACCTCCCCCCGGACTAGCGGGGACAGATACGAGCATAGGGATACGCAGTATTTT.

The rearrangement joins TRBV28 to TRBJ1-2, with D possibly being TRBD1 (6 bases). Per germline, CDR1 MDHEN and CDR2 SYDVKM. The CDR3 consists of 15 residues. V lost 5 bases to trimming and J lost 3 bases, with 16 bases between them. As DNA, the CDR3 is TGTGCCAGCAGTGTACAGGGTTTATTGGACTATGGCTACACCTTC. Translation gives CASSVQGLLDYGYTF.

The chain has TRBV6-5 and TRBJ2-7; 10 bases fit TRBD1. Trimming at V came to 4 bases and at J to 1 base, leaving 1 base not matched to a gene. CDR3 size: 14 residues. Per germline, CDR1 MNHEY and CDR2 SVGAGI. The chain's CDR3 is CASSWDRGSYEQYF. For the CDR3, the DNA is TGTGCCAGCAGTTGGGACAGGGGTTCCTACGAGCAGTACTTC.

This clone was detected a few times. The chain uses TRBV27 and TRBJ1-5; 7 bases align to TRBD1. From germline, CDR1 is MNHEY and CDR2 SMNVEV (reference sequence). J lost 2 bases, V lost 5 bases, and 9 bases had no gene match. The CDR3 has 16 amino acids. In DNA, the CDR3 is TGTGCCAGCAGTCCTAACCAGGGGGTTGGCAATCAGCCCCAGCATTTT. Translating it yields CASSPNQGVGNQPQHF.

The genes are TRBV5-1 and TRBJ2-3; D possibly corresponds to TRBD2 (6 bases). Germline V gives CDR1 SGHRS, CDR2 YFSETQ. V lost 0 bases and J lost 4, with 12 bases in between. The CDR3 has 15 amino acids. The CDR3 spells CASSLVQLAPDTQYF. In DNA form, the CDR3 reads TGCGCCAGCAGCTTGGTCCAGCTAGCGCCAGATACGCAGTATTTT.